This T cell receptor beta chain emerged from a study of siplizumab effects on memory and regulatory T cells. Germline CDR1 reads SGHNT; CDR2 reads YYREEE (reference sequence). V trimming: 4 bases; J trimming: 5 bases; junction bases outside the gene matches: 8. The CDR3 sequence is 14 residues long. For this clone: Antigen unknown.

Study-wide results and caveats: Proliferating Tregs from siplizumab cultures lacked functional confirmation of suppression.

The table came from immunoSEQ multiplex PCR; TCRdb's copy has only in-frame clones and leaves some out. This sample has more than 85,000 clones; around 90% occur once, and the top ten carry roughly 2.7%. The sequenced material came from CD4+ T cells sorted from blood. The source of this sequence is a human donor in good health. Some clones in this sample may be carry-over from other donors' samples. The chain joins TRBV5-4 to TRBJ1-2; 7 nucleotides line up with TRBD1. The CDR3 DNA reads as TGTGCCAGCAGCCGGGACAGCGGCTCTTATGGCTACACCTTC. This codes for CASSRDSGSYGYTF.